One and the same sample provided the 8 T cell receptor beta chains below, sequenced in a study of glioma-infiltrating T cells. TCR alpha and beta CDR3 regions were amplified from RNA using iRepertoire nested multiplex PCR. One entry per CDR3 protein, called by TCRdb with MiXCR from the multiplex PCR reads. The table lists about 110,000 distinct CDR3 sequences, approximately 26% of them singletons. The sequenced sample consisted of glioma tissue, nonneoplastic brain tissue, or PBMCs (not recorded which). The source of these receptors is a human donor with low-grade glioma or glioblastoma, undergoing nonglioma brain surgery, or in good health (not recorded which).

This clonotype came up a few times. The chain combines TRBV4-3 with TRBJ2-7; D is possibly TRBD2 (5 bases). Between the trimmed V and J ends, which lost 1 base and 6 bases, there was a span of 13 bases. The CDR3 totals 14 residues. Germline CDR1 reads LGHNA; CDR2 reads YSLEER. The CDR3 region is CASSQGSLAGEQYF. DNA for the CDR3: TGCGCCAGCAGCCAAGGTTCGCTAGCAGGCGAGCAGTACTTC.

The chain uses TRBV19 and TRBJ2-1; 9 nucleotides line up with TRBD2. This CDR3 has 17 residues. CDR1 and CDR2 from the germline V gene are LNHDA and SQIVND (reference sequence). Germline trimming cut 5 bases from V and 0 bases from J; bases unmatched to any gene: 8. In DNA form, the CDR3 reads TGTGCCAGTAGTCAAACCCTAGCGGGGACCTCCTACAATGAGCAGTTCTTC. Translating gives CASSQTLAGTSYNEQFF. Complete variable domain (other parts from reference TRBV19 and TRBJ2-1): DGGITQSPKYLFRKEGQNVTLSCEQNLNHDAMYWYRQDPGQGLRLIYYSQIVNDFQKGDIAEGYSVSREKKESFPLTVTSAQKNPTAFYLCASSQTLAGTSYNEQFFGPGTRLTVL.

This clonotype turned up a few times. The rearrangement links TRBV7-3 to TRBJ1-1, with no clear D. The V and J ends lost 1 base and 2 bases respectively, with 8 bases between them. This CDR3 has 14 residues. CDR1 SGHTA and CDR2 FQGTGA come from the germline V gene. CDR3 DNA sequence: TGTGCCAGCAGCTTAAGTGGCAGTAACACTGAAGCTTTCTTT. This codes for CASSLSGSNTEAFF.

The CDR3: CASSSGGSNTGELFF. CDR3 nucleotide sequence: TGCGCCAGCAGCTCCGGGGGGTCGAACACCGGGGAGCTGTTTTTT. The V and J genes are TRBV5-1 and TRBJ2-2; the match to TRBD2 covers 7 bases. The V segment lost 3 bases and the J segment 0 bases; nucleotides outside the gene matches: 2. The CDR3 is 15 amino acids. CDR1 is SGHRS, CDR2 YFSETQ, per germline.

The table lists this clonotype with many counts. The chain links TRBV6-6 to TRBJ2-5; possibly TRBD2 for D (6 bases). Between the trimmed V and J ends, which lost 2 bases and 9 bases, there was a span of 13 bases. CDR1 and CDR2 from the germline V gene are MNHNY and SVGAGI (reference sequence). The CDR3 contains 13 residues. In DNA, the CDR3 is TGTGCCAGCAGTTACGCCCGGGGGTGGGCCCAGTACTTC. This gives the protein CASSYARGWAQYF.

Ten or more counts support this clonotype. The V call is TRBV4-3, the J call TRBJ2-7, with TRBD1 matching over 9 bases. V lost 3 bases, J lost 0 bases, and 3 bases stayed unmatched. Germline assignment: CDR1 LGHNA and CDR2 YSLEER. The CDR3 totals 15 residues. In DNA form, the CDR3 reads TGCGCCAGCAGCCAGTCGACAGGGGGCTCCTACGAGCAGTACTTC. This sequence encodes CASSQSTGGSYEQYF.

The chain couples TRBV6-2 or TRBV6-3 to TRBJ2-5; a possible D gene is TRBD2 (7 bases). Germline V CDR1 and CDR2: MNHEY, SVGEGT. The V and J ends lost 5 bases and 6 bases respectively, with 22 bases between them. The CDR3 extends over 16 amino acids. CDR3 amino acids: CASSPLAGAARKTQYF. The CDR3 DNA sequence: TGTGCCAGCAGTCCCCTGGCGGGGGCCGCGCGAAAGACCCAGTACTTC.

This clonotype was counted at least ten times. The V gene is TRBV29-1, the J gene TRBJ2-7; D may be TRBD2 (5 bases). Germline CDR1 is SQVTM and CDR2 is ANQGSEA. The CDR3 contains 11 residues. The CDR3 here is CGAVRDYEQYF. DNA for the CDR3: TGCGGAGCGGTGAGGGATTACGAGCAGTACTTC.